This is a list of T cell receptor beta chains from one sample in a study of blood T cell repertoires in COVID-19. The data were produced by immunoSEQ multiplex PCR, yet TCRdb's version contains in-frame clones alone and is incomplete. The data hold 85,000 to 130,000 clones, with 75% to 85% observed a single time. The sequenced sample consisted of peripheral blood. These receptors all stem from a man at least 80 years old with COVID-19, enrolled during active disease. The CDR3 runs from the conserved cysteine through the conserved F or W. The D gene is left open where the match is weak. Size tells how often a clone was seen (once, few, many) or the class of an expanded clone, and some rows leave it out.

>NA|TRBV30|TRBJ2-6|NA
TGTGCCTGGAGTCTCTCTCGGGCCAACGTCCTGACTTTC
CAWSLSRANVLTF
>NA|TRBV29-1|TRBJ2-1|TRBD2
TGCAGCGTTGAGAGCGGGATCAGGGATGAGCAGTTCTTC
CSVESGIRDEQFF
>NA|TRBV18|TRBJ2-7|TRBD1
TGTGCCAGCTCACCAAGCTCCGGACAGGGGTTCTACGAGCAGTACTTC
CASSPSSGQGFYEQYF
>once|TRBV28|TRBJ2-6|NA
TGTGCCAGCAGTTTCCTGGGCCAGGGGCCTAGCTCTGGGGCCAACGTCCTGACTTTC
CASSFLGQGPSSGANVLTF
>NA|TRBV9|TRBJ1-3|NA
TGTGCCAGCAGCGCCATCGGGAGTCCTGGAAACACCATATATTTT
CASSAIGSPGNTIYF
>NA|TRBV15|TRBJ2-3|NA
TGTGCCACCAGCACCAACCCTCCGCCGGTCACAGATACGCAGTATTTT
CATSTNPPPVTDTQYF
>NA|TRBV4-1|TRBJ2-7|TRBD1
TGCGCCAGCAGCCATTATCCTTCCGGGACAGACTCCTACGAGCAGTACTTC
CASSHYPSGTDSYEQYF
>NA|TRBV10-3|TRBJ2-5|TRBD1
TGTGCCATCAGTGCGCGAGGGACAGGAGAGACCCAGTACTTC
CAISARGTGETQYF
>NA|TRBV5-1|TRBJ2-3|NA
TGCGCCAGCAGCTCGACGGGGAGTGGCACAGATACGCAGTATTTT
CASSSTGSGTDTQYF
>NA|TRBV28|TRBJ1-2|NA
TGTGCCAGCAGCTCATGGAGGGGCTACACCTTC
CASSSWRGYTF
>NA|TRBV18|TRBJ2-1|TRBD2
TGTGCCAGCTCACCACCGGGCGGGAGTGGTAATGAGCAGTTCTTC
CASSPPGGSGNEQFF
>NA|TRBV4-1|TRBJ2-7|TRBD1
TGCGCCAGCAGCCATCAGACAGGGGGCTGGTCTGGCCCCTACGAGCAGTACTTC
CASSHQTGGWSGPYEQYF
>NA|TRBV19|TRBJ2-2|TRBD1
TGTGCCAGTAGTATAGATTATGGGACAGGGGGTATCACCGGGGAGCTGTTTTTT
CASSIDYGTGGITGELFF
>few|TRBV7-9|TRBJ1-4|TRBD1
TGTGCCAGCAGCCTGGACCGGGACAGAAATGAAAAACTGTTTTTT
CASSLDRDRNEKLFF
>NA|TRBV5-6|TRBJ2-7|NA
TGTGCCAGCAGCCCCTTCGGGGAAGACGACTCCTACGAGCAGTACTTC
CASSPFGEDDSYEQYF
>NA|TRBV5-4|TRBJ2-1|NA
TGTGCCAGCAGCTTTTCGACAGCCTCCTTCTACAATGAGCAGTTCTTC
CASSFSTASFYNEQFF
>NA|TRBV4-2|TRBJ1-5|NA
TGTGCCAGCAGCCAAGTATGGGCAGAGAGCAATCAGCCCCAGCATTTT
CASSQVWAESNQPQHF
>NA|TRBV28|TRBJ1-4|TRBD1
TGTGCCAGCAGTTTACGTACAGGGGTACGAGAAAAACTGTTTTTT
CASSLRTGVREKLFF
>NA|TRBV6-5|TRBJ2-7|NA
TGTGCCAGCAGTTACTCGTTCGCGGGACGCCCCTACGAGCAGTACTTC
CASSYSFAGRPYEQYF
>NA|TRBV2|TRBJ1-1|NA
TGTGCCAGCAGTGATAGAGGGAACACTGAAGCTTTCTTT
CASSDRGNTEAFF
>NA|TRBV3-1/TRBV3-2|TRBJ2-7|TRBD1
TGTGCCAGCAGCCTTAAACCGCACTCGGGACAGAGCTACGAGCAGTACTTC
CASSLKPHSGQSYEQYF
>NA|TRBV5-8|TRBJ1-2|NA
TGTGCCAGCAGCTTGTTTCGGGTTTCTAACTATGGCTACACCTTC
CASSLFRVSNYGYTF
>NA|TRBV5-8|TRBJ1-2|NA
TGTGCCAGCAGCTTCCAGGGGTTCGGGGGCTACACCTTC
CASSFQGFGGYTF
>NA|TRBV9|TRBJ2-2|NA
TGTGCCAGCAGCGTTCGTGGAGCGCTGAACACCGGGGAGCTGTTTTTT
CASSVRGALNTGELFF
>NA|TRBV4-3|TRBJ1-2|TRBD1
TGCGCCAGCAGCCAAGAGGAGGGGGCGCCCCCGTATGGCTACACCTTC
CASSQEEGAPPYGYTF
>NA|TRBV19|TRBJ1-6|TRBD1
TGTGCCAGTCAGGGGGTCTCAGGTTCACCCCTCCACTTT
CASQGVSGSPLHF
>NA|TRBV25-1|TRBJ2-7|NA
TGTGCCAGCAGTGAATCCCACAGTATGCAGTACTTC
CASSESHSMQYF
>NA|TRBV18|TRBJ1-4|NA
TGTGCCAGCTCACCAACTATTCCGCCCACAAATGAAAAACTGTTTTTT
CASSPTIPPTNEKLFF
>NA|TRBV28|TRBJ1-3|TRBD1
TGTGCCAGCAGTTTTCGCGACAGGGGCGAGGGCACCATATATTTT
CASSFRDRGEGTIYF
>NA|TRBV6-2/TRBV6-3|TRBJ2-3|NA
TGTGCCAGCAGTTATTCAGGGGCCCCCGGAGAGCCCACAGATACGCAGTATTTT
CASSYSGAPGEPTDTQYF
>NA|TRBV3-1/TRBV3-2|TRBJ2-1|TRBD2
TGTGCCAGCAGACGGACTAGTATCTATGAGCAGTTCTTC
CASRRTSIYEQFF
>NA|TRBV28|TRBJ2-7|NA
TGTGCCAGCAGTTTATCTGAGCAGTACTTC
CASSLSEQYF
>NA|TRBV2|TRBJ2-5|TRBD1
TGTGCCAGCAGTGTTGACAGGGTCGGTAGCGAGACCCAGTACTTC
CASSVDRVGSETQYF
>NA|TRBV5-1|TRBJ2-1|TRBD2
TGCGCCAGCAGCCCCGGACTAGCGGGAGGGCTAGATGAGCAGTTCTTC
CASSPGLAGGLDEQFF
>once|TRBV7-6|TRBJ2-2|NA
TGTGCCAGCAGCACAGACGCCGGGGAGCTGTTTTTT
CASSTDAGELFF
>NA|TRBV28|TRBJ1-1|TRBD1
TGTGCCAGCAGTTTTTTTGTCCGGGACAGTGGGAACACTGAAGCTTTCTTT
CASSFFVRDSGNTEAFF
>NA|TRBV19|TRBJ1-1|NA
TGTTCCTCCCAGCGGGGGTTGAACACTGAAGCTTTCTTT
CSSQRGLNTEAFF
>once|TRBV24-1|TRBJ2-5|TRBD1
TGTGCCACCAGTGACCAAGGACAGGGGACCCAAGAGACCCAGTACTTC
CATSDQGQGTQETQYF
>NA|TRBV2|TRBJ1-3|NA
TGTGCCAGCAGTGAAGGTCGGGGAAACACCATATATTTT
CASSEGRGNTIYF
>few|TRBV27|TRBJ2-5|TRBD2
TGTGCCAGCAGTTTATCCCCTCCTCCCACGTCCGGGACTATACAAGAGACCCAGTACTTC
CASSLSPPPTSGTIQETQYF
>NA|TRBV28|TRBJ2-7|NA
TGTGCCAGCAGGCTGGGACATACCACCTACGAGCAGTACTTC
CASRLGHTTYEQYF
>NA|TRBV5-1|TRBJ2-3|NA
TGCGCCAGCAGCTTGTCGGATACGCAGTATTTT
CASSLSDTQYF
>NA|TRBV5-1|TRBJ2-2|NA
TGCGCCAGCAGCACTCCCGGGACTGACGCGGCCGGGGAGCTGTTTTTT
CASSTPGTDAAGELFF
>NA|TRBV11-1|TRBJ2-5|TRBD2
TGTGCCAGCAGCACACCGGGACTACTAGAGACCCAGTACTTC
CASSTPGLLETQYF
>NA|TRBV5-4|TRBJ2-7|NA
TGTGCCAGCAGCAAAGACCAGGGGTCCTACGAGCAGTACTTC
CASSKDQGSYEQYF
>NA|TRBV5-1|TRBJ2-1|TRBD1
TGCGCCAGCAGCCCGCGGACAGGGGGACGGAATGAGCAGTTCTTC
CASSPRTGGRNEQFF
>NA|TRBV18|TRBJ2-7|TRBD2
TGTGCCAGCTCACCACCTTACGGACAGAAGACTAGCGGGGGCTACGAGCAGTACTTC
CASSPPYGQKTSGGYEQYF
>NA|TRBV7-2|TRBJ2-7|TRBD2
TGTGCCAGCAGCTTAGGGGGGGGTGCCCCCTACGAGCAGTACTTC
CASSLGGGAPYEQYF
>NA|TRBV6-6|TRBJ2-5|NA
TGTGCCAGCACCACGACAGCCTTCCAAGAGACCCAGTACTTC
CASTTTAFQETQYF
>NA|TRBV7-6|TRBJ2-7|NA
TGTGCCAGCAGCTTAGCCTGGGACTCTTCCTACGAGCAGTACTTC
CASSLAWDSSYEQYF
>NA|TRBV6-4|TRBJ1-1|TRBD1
TGTGCCAGCAGAGTAACAGGGGCCGCGGCTGAAGCTTTCTTT
CASRVTGAAAEAFF
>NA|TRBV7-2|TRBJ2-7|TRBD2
TGTGCCAGCAGCTTCCAGGGCGGGGGTTCCTACGAGCAGTACTTC
CASSFQGGGSYEQYF
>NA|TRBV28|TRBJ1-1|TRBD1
TGTGCCAGCAGTTGGACAGGTATGAACACTGAAGCTTTCTTT
CASSWTGMNTEAFF
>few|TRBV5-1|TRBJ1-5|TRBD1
TGCGCCAGCAGCGGGGGACAGGGGGATCAGCCCCAGCATTTT
CASSGGQGDQPQHF
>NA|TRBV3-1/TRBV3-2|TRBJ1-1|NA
TGTGCCAGCAGCCAAGGGCGGGGGGACACTGAAGCTTTCTTT
CASSQGRGDTEAFF